These 4 T cell receptor beta chains were all obtained from the same sample, sequenced in a study of blood T cell repertoires in COVID-19. Method: immunoSEQ multiplex PCR; TCRdb's copy keeps in-frame clones and lacks some. The profile covers around 250,000 clones, with 70% to 90% appearing a single time and 1.5% to 2% taken by the ten largest. Input material: PBMCs or T cells enriched from blood (not recorded which). These receptors all come from a woman aged 45 to 65 who had recovered from COVID-19.

The J gene is TRBJ2-5, the V gene TRBV27; 9 bases are a match to TRBD2. Germline loops: CDR1 MNHEY, CDR2 SMNVEV (reference sequence). V lost 7 bases and J lost 7; bases outside the gene matches: 10. The CDR3 loop spans 14 amino acids. CDR3 protein: CASKLQREVGTQYF. For the CDR3, the DNA is TGTGCCAGCAAATTACAGCGGGAGGTAGGGACCCAGTACTTC.

This chain links TRBV28 with TRBJ2-3; 7 nucleotides agree with TRBD2. The junction had 13 bases not matched to a gene; V was cut back by 6 bases and J by 4 bases. The CDR3 has 16 residues. CDR1 and CDR2 (germline): MDHEN, SYDVKM. The CDR3 region is CASSLTPGGGADTQYF. CDR3 DNA: TGTGCCAGCAGCTTAACGCCTGGGGGGGGTGCAGATACGCAGTATTTT.

The chain recombines TRBV5-4 with TRBJ2-3, with 7 bases aligning to TRBD1. Germline CDR1 SGHNT, CDR2 YYREEE (reference sequence). V shed 7 bases, J shed 1 base, and the junction held 6 bases outside the gene matches. The CDR3 is 14 residues long. CDR3 loop: CASRNRGGTDTQYF. The CDR3 nucleotides are TGTGCCAGCCGGAACAGGGGAGGCACAGATACGCAGTATTTT.

Of note for this clone: The sample has other DNA sequences that encode this CDR3 too. The rearrangement uses TRBV5-1 and TRBJ2-7, with D tentatively TRBD1 (5 bases). Trimming pared 0 bases from V and 1 base from J, leaving 11 bases between. The germline V gene has CDR1 SGHRS and CDR2 YFSETQ. The CDR3 is 15 residues long. The CDR3 DNA is TGCGCCAGCAGCTTGGAAGGACAAGGATCCTACGAGCAGTACTTC. Protein product: CASSLEGQGSYEQYF.